The 30 T cell receptor beta chains in this list originate from one sample, sequenced in a study of OX40 agonist ivuxolimab in advanced cancers. TCRdb's copy holds only in-frame clones and misses some; the assay was immunoSEQ multiplex PCR. This sample has approximately 100,000 clones, with about 85% found just once. Here the sequenced sample was CD4+ or CD8+ T cells sorted from blood, taken in a trial of the OX40 agonist ivuxolimab. Every receptor here comes from an adult with an advanced solid tumor such as melanoma, head and neck, liver or kidney cancer.

The chain joins TRBV27 to TRBJ1-4; tentatively, D is TRBD1 (5 bases). The CDR3 is 12 residues long. Germline CDR1 MNHEY, CDR2 SMNVEV (reference sequence). Trimming pared 6 bases from V and 8 bases from J, leaving 10 bases between. CDR3 DNA sequence: TGTGCCAGCAGCCGGAGGGGCGAAAAACTGTTTTTT. This sequence encodes CASSRRGEKLFF.

V gene TRBV7-6 combines with J gene TRBJ1-1, with a weak D call TRBD1 (5 bases). The V gene lost 8 bases and the J gene lost 1 base, with 14 bases spanning the gap. Germline V gives CDR1 SGHVS, CDR2 FNYEAQ. There are 14 residues in the CDR3. CDR3 coding DNA: TGTGCCAGCGGTTCAGGGATGTCGAACACTGAAGCTTTCTTT. Its protein is CASGSGMSNTEAFF.

For the CDR3, the DNA is TGTGCCAGCAGCCTGGGGGGCATGAACACTGAAGCTTTCTTT. Protein: CASSLGGMNTEAFF. The chain combines TRBV13 with TRBJ1-1, with a weak D call TRBD1 (6 bases). The germline V gene has CDR1 PRHDT and CDR2 FYEKMQ (reference sequence). CDR3 length: 14 residues. The germline V and J ends were trimmed by 5 bases and 0 bases, with 10 bases remaining between them.

This chain joins TRBV5-4 and TRBJ1-6; D remains unclear. The CDR3 is 15 residues long. V dropped 2 bases and J dropped 7 bases, with 13 bases sitting between them. Germline loops: CDR1 SGHNT, CDR2 YYREEE (reference sequence). This CDR3 is CASSLRPNSNSPLHF. DNA for the CDR3: TGTGCCAGCAGCTTACGGCCCAACAGCAATTCACCCCTCCACTTT.

The chain links TRBV5-6 to TRBJ1-1; TRBD1 matches at 9 bases. The germline gives CDR1 SGHDT, CDR2 YYEEEE. Trimming removed 4 bases from V and 0 bases from J; junction bases left unmatched: 10. The CDR3 contains 17 residues. The CDR3 sequence: CASSPDRGKVLNTEAFF. The CDR3 DNA is TGTGCCAGCAGCCCGGACAGGGGTAAAGTTCTGAACACTGAAGCTTTCTTT.

The chain combines TRBV4-2 with TRBJ2-3; TRBD2 matches at 7 bases. Unmatched junction bases numbered 5, after V lost 1 base and J lost 4 bases. CDR3 length: 15 amino acids. Germline CDR1 LGHNA, CDR2 YNFKEQ. DNA for the CDR3: TGTGCCAGCAGCCAAGGGAGACTAGCCCCAGATACGCAGTATTTT. This gives the protein CASSQGRLAPDTQYF.

The chain uses TRBV2 and TRBJ2-1; perhaps TRBD2 as D (6 bases). Germline V gene lookup returns CDR1 SNHLY and CDR2 FYNNEI. The CDR3 consists of 15 residues. V lost 10 bases, J lost 0 bases, and 16 bases lay in between. The CDR3 coding sequence is TGTGCCACCATCAAGGAGACTAGCTCCTACAATGAGCAGTTCTTC. This encodes CATIKETSSYNEQFF.

This sequence joins TRBV7-9 and TRBJ1-2; D gene ambiguous. Between the trimmed V and J ends, which lost 1 base and 4 bases, there was a span of 13 bases. This CDR3 has 15 amino acids. Per germline, CDR1 SEHNR and CDR2 FQNEAQ (reference sequence). CDR3 residues: CASSLGTSRTYGYTF. DNA of the CDR3: TGTGCCAGCAGCTTAGGGACGAGCAGAACCTATGGCTACACCTTC. Filled out from reference TRBV7-9 and TRBJ1-2, the complete variable domain reads DTGVSQNPRHKITKRGQNVTFRCDPISEHNRLYWYRQTLGQGPEFLTYFQNEAQLEKSRLLSDRFSAERPKGSFSTLEIQRTEQGDSAMYLCASSLGTSRTYGYTFGSGTRLTVV.

The rearrangement uses TRBV18 and TRBJ2-7, with 7 bases aligning to TRBD2. The junction had 4 bases not matched to a gene; V was cut back by 2 bases and J by 6 bases. The CDR3 has 13 residues. Per the germline V gene, CDR1 is KGHSH and CDR2 is LQKENI. The CDR3 DNA reads as TGTGCCAGCTCACCAAGTTCGGGGGGCGAGCAGTACTTC. This translates into CASSPSSGGEQYF.

V is TRBV7-6 and J is TRBJ2-2; the D is unclear. Trimming cost V 1 base and J 6 bases, with 9 bases left between them. Germline loops: CDR1 SGHVS, CDR2 FNYEAQ. The CDR3 has 14 residues. Written as DNA, the CDR3 is TGTGCCAGCAGCTTAGGGGGTGGAGCCGGGGAGCTGTTTTTT. Amino acids: CASSLGGGAGELFF.

J is TRBJ2-5 and V is TRBV19; 9 bases align to TRBD1. Unmatched junction bases numbered 6, after V lost 2 bases and J lost 5 bases. There are 15 residues in the CDR3. Germline values: CDR1 LNHDA, CDR2 SQIVND (reference sequence). CDR3 DNA: TGTGCCAGTAGTATACTTGGACAGGGGCGGGAGACCCAGTACTTC. Encoded protein: CASSILGQGRETQYF.

As DNA, the CDR3 is TGTGCCAGTAGTAAAGGACGGGGCCAAGAGACCCAGTACTTC. This translates into CASSKGRGQETQYF. V usage is TRBV19 and J usage is TRBJ2-5; D possibly corresponds to TRBD2 (5 bases). The V gene lost 4 bases and the J gene lost 1 base, with 10 bases spanning the gap. Germline V gives CDR1 LNHDA, CDR2 SQIVND (reference sequence). This CDR3 comprises 14 residues.

The chain has TRBV11-3 and TRBJ2-7, with a possible D match to TRBD2 (7 bases). The V gene lost 4 bases and the J gene lost 7 bases, with 17 bases spanning the gap. The CDR3 has 14 amino acids. CDR1 and CDR2 from the germline V gene are SGHNT and YENEEA. CDR3 in amino acids: CASSSPRGAGEQYF. The CDR3 DNA is TGTGCCAGCAGCTCACCACGGGGGGCGGGTGAGCAGTACTTC.

This clone has only a few counts. V is TRBV20-1 and J is TRBJ2-4; D uncertain. Germline values: CDR1 DFQATT, CDR2 SNEGSKA (reference sequence). There are 10 residues in the CDR3. V dropped 5 bases and J dropped 11 bases, with 10 bases sitting between them. CDR3 DNA sequence: TGCAGTGCTGGGAACTTTGTTCAGTACTTC. Amino acids: CSAGNFVQYF.

The V gene is TRBV7-9, the J gene TRBJ2-1; 7 nucleotides align to TRBD1. Per the germline V gene, CDR1 is SEHNR and CDR2 is FQNEAQ (reference sequence). The CDR3 is 12 amino acids. The ends lost 5 bases at V and 9 bases at J; junction bases unmatched: 4. CDR3 region: CASSHRGTEQFF. CDR3 sequence (DNA): TGTGCCAGCAGCCACAGGGGCACTGAGCAGTTCTTC.

V and J are TRBV7-2 and TRBJ1-5; D perhaps matches TRBD1 (6 bases). CDR1 and CDR2 from the germline V gene are SGHTA and FQGNSA. The CDR3 sequence is 15 residues long. The ends were cut back, 5 bases at V and 4 bases at J, with 15 bases in the middle. The CDR3 sequence is CASSHLGTINQPQHF. In nucleotides, the CDR3 is TGTGCCAGCAGCCACCTCGGGACAATAAATCAGCCCCAGCATTTT.

J is TRBJ1-6 and V is TRBV9; 8 nucleotides match TRBD1. Germline lookup yields CDR1 SGDLS and CDR2 YYNGEE. J was trimmed by 5 bases and V by 0 bases; bases with no gene match: 7. CDR3 length equals 17 residues. CDR3 sequence: CASSVGPLTGDNSPLHF. CDR3 DNA sequence: TGTGCCAGCAGCGTAGGACCTTTGACAGGGGATAATTCACCCCTCCACTTT.

The rearrangement uses TRBV7-2 and TRBJ1-3; perhaps TRBD1 as D (5 bases). Per the germline V gene, CDR1 is SGHTA and CDR2 is FQGNSA. Trimming pared 5 bases from V and 0 bases from J, leaving 8 bases between. The CDR3 spans 14 residues. The CDR3 protein is CASSTQGSGNTIYF. The CDR3 DNA reads as TGTGCCAGCAGCACCCAGGGCTCTGGAAACACCATATATTTT.

In its sample, this clone was seen once. This sequence joins TRBV5-1 and TRBJ1-2, with 10 bases fitting TRBD1. The germline gives CDR1 SGHRS, CDR2 YFSETQ. V shed 4 bases and J 6 bases; nucleotides not matched to a gene: 9. This CDR3 is built from 15 residues. This CDR3 is CASSPQTGTGDGYTF. Written as DNA, the CDR3 is TGCGCCAGCAGCCCCCAGACGGGGACAGGGGATGGCTACACCTTC.

The rearrangement joins TRBV5-1 to TRBJ2-1, with D maybe TRBD2 (6 bases). This CDR3 contains 14 residues. Germline loops: CDR1 SGHRS, CDR2 YFSETQ. Trimming removed 6 bases at V and 5 bases at J, with 15 bases between. CDR3 amino acids: CASKAVAADNEQFF. CDR3 in DNA: TGCGCCAGCAAGGCGGTAGCGGCCGACAATGAGCAGTTCTTC.

Note on this clone: The junction departs from the called germline gene at one end, perhaps through a read error. In the same sample, other DNA sequences code for this CDR3. J is TRBJ1-5 and V is TRBV5-8; D gene uncertain. Per the germline V gene, CDR1 is SGHTS and CDR2 is YDEGEE. The CDR3 extends over 9 amino acids. CDR3 amino acids: CASTQPQHF. CDR3 bases: TGCGCCAGCACCCAACCCCAGCATTTT.

The V and J genes are TRBV19 and TRBJ1-2, with unresolved D. The length of the CDR3 is 12 residues. The V end was cut by 3 bases, the J end by 5 bases, with 7 bases between. The germline gives CDR1 LNHDA, CDR2 SQIVND (reference sequence). The CDR3 here is CASSIREYGYTF. CDR3 DNA: TGTGCCAGTAGTATTCGGGAGTATGGCTACACCTTC.

The chain carries TRBV30 and TRBJ2-7, with 11 bases fitting TRBD1. The CDR3 consists of 17 residues. Germline V gene sequence: CDR1 GTSNPN, CDR2 SVGIG (reference sequence). V lost 1 base to trimming and J lost 2 bases; unmatched junction nucleotides: 10. This chain's CDR3 is CAWSGSFRGQGAYEQYF. Here the CDR3 DNA reads TGTGCCTGGAGTGGGAGCTTTCGGGGACAGGGGGCCTACGAGCAGTACTTC.

J is TRBJ2-3 and V is TRBV5-1; possible D gene TRBD2, 5 bases. From germline, CDR1 is SGHRS and CDR2 YFSETQ. V was cut by 2 bases and J by 1 base, with 8 bases left in between. This CDR3 region has 14 residues. CDR3 DNA sequence: TGCGCCAGCAGCTTTGGGAGTGGCACAGATACGCAGTATTTT. This gives the protein CASSFGSGTDTQYF.

This rearrangement joins TRBV18 to TRBJ1-1, with D unresolved. The length of the CDR3 is 12 residues. Trimming removed 2 bases from V and 5 bases from J, with 6 bases in between. The germline V gene encodes CDR1 KGHSH and CDR2 LQKENI. CDR3 sequence reads: CASSPGLTEAFF. The CDR3 DNA follows: TGTGCCAGCTCACCAGGCTTAACTGAAGCTTTCTTT.

The count of this clone is one. The J gene is TRBJ2-1, the V gene TRBV7-3, with D hard to call. This CDR3 has 15 residues. Trimming left V 2 bases short and J 2 bases short, with 10 bases between. Germline V CDR1 and CDR2: SGHTA, FQGTGA. The CDR3 loop reads CASSLRATTYNEQFF. CDR3 sequence (DNA): TGTGCCAGCAGCTTACGGGCTACAACCTACAATGAGCAGTTCTTC.

This chain links TRBV9 with TRBJ1-1; TRBD1 aligns across 7 bases. J lost 3 bases, V lost 3 bases, and 8 bases had no gene match. The CDR3 length is 15 residues. CDR1 is SGDLS and CDR2 is YYNGEE in the germline V gene. As DNA, the CDR3 is TGTGCCAGCAGCGACCCACGACAGGGCCACACTGAAGCTTTCTTT. This translates into CASSDPRQGHTEAFF.

This clone occurred a few times. The J gene is TRBJ2-2, the V gene TRBV6-1, with D perhaps matching TRBD1 (5 bases). CDR3 length: 13 amino acids. The ends were cut back, 7 bases at V and 6 bases at J, with 12 bases in the middle. In germline, CDR1 is MNHNS, CDR2 SASEGT. CDR3 amino acids: CASKLTAAGELFF. CDR3 sequence (DNA): TGTGCCAGCAAGTTGACAGCCGCCGGGGAGCTGTTTTTT.

This chain joins TRBV7-8 and TRBJ2-1; 8 nucleotides match TRBD2. Germline V gives CDR1 SGHVS, CDR2 FQNEAQ. The CDR3 consists of 17 residues. With 0 bases clipped from V and 2 bases from J, the junction kept 6 bases outside the gene matches. CDR3 bases: TGTGCCAGCAGCTTAGCCTCTAGCGGGCCAACCTACAATGAGCAGTTCTTC. Translation: CASSLASSGPTYNEQFF.

This sequence joins TRBV7-9 and TRBJ2-7, with D uncertain. The ends were cut back, 2 bases at V and 5 bases at J, with 10 bases in the middle. Germline V gene lookup returns CDR1 SEHNR and CDR2 FQNEAQ (reference sequence). The CDR3 contains 13 residues. CDR3: CASSLSQVDEQYF. CDR3 coding DNA: TGTGCCAGCAGCTTAAGCCAAGTGGACGAGCAGTACTTC.